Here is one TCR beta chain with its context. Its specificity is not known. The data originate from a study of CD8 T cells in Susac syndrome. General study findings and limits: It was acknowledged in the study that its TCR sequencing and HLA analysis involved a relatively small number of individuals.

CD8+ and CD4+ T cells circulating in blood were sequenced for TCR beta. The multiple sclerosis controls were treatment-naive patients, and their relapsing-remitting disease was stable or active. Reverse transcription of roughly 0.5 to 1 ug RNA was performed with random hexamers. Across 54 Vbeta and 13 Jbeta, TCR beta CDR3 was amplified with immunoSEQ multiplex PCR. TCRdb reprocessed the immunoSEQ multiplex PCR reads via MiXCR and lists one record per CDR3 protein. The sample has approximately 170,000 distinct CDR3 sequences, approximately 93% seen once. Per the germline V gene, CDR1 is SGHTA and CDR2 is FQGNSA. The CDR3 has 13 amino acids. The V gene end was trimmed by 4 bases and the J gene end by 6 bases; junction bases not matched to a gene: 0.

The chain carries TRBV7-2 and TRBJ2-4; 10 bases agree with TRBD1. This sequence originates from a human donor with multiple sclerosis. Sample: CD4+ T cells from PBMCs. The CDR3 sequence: CASSWDRGNIQYF. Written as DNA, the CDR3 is TGTGCCAGCAGCTGGGACAGGGGAAACATTCAGTACTTC.